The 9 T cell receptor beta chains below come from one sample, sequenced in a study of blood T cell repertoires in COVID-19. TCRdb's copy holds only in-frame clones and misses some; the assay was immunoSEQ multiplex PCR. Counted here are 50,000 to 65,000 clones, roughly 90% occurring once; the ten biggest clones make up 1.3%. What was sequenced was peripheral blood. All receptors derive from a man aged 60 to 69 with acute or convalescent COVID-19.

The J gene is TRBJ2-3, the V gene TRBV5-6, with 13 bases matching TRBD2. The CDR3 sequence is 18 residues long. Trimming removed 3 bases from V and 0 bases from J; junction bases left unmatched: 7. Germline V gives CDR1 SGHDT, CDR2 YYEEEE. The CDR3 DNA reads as TGTGCCAGCAGCTCCACTAGCGGGAGGGCCCCTAGCACAGATACGCAGTATTTT. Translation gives CASSSTSGRAPSTDTQYF.

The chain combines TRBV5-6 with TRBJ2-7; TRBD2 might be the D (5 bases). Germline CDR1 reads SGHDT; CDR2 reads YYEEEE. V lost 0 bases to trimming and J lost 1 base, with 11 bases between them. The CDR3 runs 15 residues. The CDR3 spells CASSLGGYNSYEQYF. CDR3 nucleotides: TGTGCCAGCAGCTTGGGCGGGTACAATTCCTACGAGCAGTACTTC.

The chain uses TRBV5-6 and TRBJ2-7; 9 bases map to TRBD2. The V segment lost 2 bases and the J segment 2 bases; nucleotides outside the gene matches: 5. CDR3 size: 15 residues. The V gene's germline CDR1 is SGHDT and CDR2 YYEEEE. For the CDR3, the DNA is TGTGCCAGCAGCTTCGCGGGGACTAGCACCTACGAGCAGTACTTC. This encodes CASSFAGTSTYEQYF.

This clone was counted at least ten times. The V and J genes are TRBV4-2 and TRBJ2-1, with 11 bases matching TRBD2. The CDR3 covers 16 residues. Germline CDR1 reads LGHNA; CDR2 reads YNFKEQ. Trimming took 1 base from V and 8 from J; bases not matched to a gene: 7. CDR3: CASSQALAGGVDEQFF. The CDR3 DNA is TGTGCCAGCAGCCAAGCCCTAGCGGGAGGTGTCGATGAGCAGTTCTTC.

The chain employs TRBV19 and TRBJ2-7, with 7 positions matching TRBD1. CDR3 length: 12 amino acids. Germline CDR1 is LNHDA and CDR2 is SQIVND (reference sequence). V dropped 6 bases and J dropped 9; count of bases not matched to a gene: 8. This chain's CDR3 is CASRTGRAPQYF. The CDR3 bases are TGTGCCAGTAGGACAGGGCGAGCGCCGCAGTACTTC.

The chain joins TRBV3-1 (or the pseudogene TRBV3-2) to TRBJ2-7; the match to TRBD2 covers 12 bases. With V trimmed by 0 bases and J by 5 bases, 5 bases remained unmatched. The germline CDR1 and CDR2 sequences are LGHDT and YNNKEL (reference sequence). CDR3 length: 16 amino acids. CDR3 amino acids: CASSQDRLAGGNEQYF. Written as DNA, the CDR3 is TGTGCCAGCAGCCAAGATAGGCTAGCGGGGGGGAACGAGCAGTACTTC.

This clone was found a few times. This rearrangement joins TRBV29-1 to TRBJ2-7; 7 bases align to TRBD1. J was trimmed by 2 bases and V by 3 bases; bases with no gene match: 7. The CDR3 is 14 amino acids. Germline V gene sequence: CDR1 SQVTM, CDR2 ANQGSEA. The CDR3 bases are TGCAGCGTTGAGCTCACGGGACAGACCTACGAGCAGTACTTC. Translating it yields CSVELTGQTYEQYF.

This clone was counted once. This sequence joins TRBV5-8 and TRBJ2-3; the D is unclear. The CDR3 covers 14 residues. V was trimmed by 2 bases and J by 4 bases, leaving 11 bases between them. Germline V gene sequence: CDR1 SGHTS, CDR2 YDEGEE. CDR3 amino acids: CASSFGRASDTQYF. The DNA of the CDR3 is TGTGCCAGCAGCTTCGGCCGAGCGTCAGATACGCAGTATTTT.

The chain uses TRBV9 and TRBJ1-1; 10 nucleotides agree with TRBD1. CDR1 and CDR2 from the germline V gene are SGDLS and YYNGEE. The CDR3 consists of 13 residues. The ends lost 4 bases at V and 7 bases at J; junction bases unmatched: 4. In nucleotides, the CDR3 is TGTGCCAGCAGCCTGGGACAGGGGTTTGAAGCTTTCTTT. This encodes CASSLGQGFEAFF.